This T cell receptor (beta chain) stems from a study of T cell responses to AZD1222 COVID-19 vaccine (dated by TCRdb to the early 2020s). Turning to the overall study: A total of approximately 240 trial participants underwent TCR sequencing, of whom roughly 210 received two doses of AZD1222 and about 25 received two doses of the MenACWY control vaccine. Trial participants were enrolled by age into 18-55, 56-69 and 70-plus year subgroups, with about 150, 28 and 57 TCR-sequenced participants respectively.

What the authors observed across the whole study: Vaccine-associated CD4 TCRs spanned the whole spike protein, with dominant responses in regions 160-218 and 743-854. Conclusions about previously exposed vaccinees were limited because only six AZD1222 recipients were SARS-CoV-2 seropositive at baseline. Reportedly, almost half of the unique spike-specific TCRs recognized epitopes lying outside the regions that are mutated in the B.1.351 and B.1.1.7 variants. Most participants were white British and females outnumbered males, and the authors suggested that clonal diversity may have been underestimated. Spike-specific TCR breadth and depth rose significantly after two AZD1222 doses compared with day 0 and with MenACWY recipients. In the small 56-69-year group, the increase in depth fell short of significance, most likely because of low power. No day 14 peak-response samples were available, so repertoires were characterized only after the peak T cell response.

This clone showed up just a few times. Its antigen remains unidentified. Base qualities are missing; no much larger clone stands one base away. CDR3 length: 18 amino acids, cysteine to phenylalanine. Only the CDR3 DNA stays, 54 bases, in frame from base 1. Reading the germline V gene gives CDR1 KGHDR and CDR2 SFDVKD. V is cut back by 4 bases and J by 2 bases, with 10 bases in the junction unmatched. The CDR3 regions of human TCRbeta chains were analyzed by immunosequencing. On the authors' methods: Repertoire TCRs were checked for matches against a reference library of SARS-CoV-2-specific TCRs that had been generated using the MIRA antigen-specificity platform. Breadth was defined as the fraction of unique TCRs that were SARS-CoV-2-associated. Depth was defined as the fraction of total T cells that were SARS-CoV-2-associated. Using the MIRA data, each spike-specific TCR was assigned both to the spike region to which the TCR was reactive and to a CD4 or CD8 class. Log10-transformed breadth and depth values were compared by one-way ANOVA with Sidak's multiple comparisons tests. Here the immuneACCESS table is served through TCRdb, limited to in-frame sequences with V and J called. Missing clones are a known gap in these copies; in checked studies unresolved V genes cover under half, and the rest lacks a known reason. That table gives V, J and clone size, and the DNA gave D and trimming. This sample comprises 65,000 to 85,000 clones, roughly 85% of them detected only once. Jointly, the top ten make up around 9.3% of the sample.

The time point label here, explained by the study, means: about 28 days (+/-7) after the second vaccine dose. AZD1222 recipients given second doses at about 4 weeks or at about 12 weeks were pooled, since spike-specific TCR depth and breadth were not found to differ between the two schedules. Vaccinee samples came from UK trials COV001 and COV002, including a single-blind randomized controlled phase 2/3 trial of AZD1222 (ChAdOx1 nCoV-19) in healthy adults. For TCRbeta chain sequencing, PBMC samples were collected from trial participants at day 0 and at day 28 after the second dose. The clonotype originates from an adult who received the AZD1222 COVID-19 vaccine. The chain is made from TRBV24-1 and TRBJ1-4; 9 bases in between match TRBD1. The source was peripheral blood, collected 28 days after the second AZD1222 dose. Here the CDR3 is given as CATSEPQPGQGTNEKLFF. Here is the DNA: TGTGCCACCAGTGAACCGCAACCGGGACAGGGCACTAATGAAAAACTGTTTTTT.